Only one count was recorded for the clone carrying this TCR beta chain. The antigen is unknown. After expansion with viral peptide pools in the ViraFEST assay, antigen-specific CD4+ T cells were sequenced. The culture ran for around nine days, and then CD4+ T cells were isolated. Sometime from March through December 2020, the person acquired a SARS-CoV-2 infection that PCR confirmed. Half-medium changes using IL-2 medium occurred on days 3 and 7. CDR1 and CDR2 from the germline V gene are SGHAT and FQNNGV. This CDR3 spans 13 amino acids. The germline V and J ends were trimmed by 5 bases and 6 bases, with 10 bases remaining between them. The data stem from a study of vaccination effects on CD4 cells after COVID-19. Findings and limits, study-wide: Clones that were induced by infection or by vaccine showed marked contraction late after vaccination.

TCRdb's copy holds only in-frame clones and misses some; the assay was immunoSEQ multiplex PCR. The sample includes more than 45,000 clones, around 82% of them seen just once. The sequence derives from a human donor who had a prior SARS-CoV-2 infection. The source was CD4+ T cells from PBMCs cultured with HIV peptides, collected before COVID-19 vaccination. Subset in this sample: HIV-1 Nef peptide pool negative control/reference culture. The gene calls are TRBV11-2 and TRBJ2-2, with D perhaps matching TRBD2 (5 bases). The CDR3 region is CASSEMGAGELFF. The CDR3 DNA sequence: TGTGCCAGCAGCGAAATGGGAGCCGGGGAGCTGTTTTTT.